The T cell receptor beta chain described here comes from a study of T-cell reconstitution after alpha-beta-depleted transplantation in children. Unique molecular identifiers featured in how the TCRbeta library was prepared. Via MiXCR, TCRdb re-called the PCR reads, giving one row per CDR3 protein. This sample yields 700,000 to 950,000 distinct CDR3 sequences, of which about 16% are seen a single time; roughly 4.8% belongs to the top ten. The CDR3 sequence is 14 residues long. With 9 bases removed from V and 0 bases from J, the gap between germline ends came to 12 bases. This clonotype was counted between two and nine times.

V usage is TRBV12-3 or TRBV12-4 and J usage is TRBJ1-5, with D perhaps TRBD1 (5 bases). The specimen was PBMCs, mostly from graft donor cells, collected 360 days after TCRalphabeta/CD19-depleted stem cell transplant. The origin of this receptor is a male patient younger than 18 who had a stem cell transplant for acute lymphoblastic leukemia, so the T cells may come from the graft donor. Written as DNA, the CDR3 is TGTGCCAGTATGGGGCAAAATAGCAATCAGCCCCAGCATTTT. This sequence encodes CASMGQNSNQPQHF.